The TCR beta chain under discussion was sequenced for a study of cytomegalovirus exposure and HLA in healthy donors. Assay used: immunoSEQ multiplex PCR; TCRdb lists only in-frame clones, some missing. The top ten clones hold 25% to 30% of a sample with around 150,000 clones, 70% to 85% of them seen once. A remark on this clone: Its specificity is unknown.

Study-level points and caveats: Some TCR beta chains (roughly 160 of them) were listed as cytomegalovirus-associated. Subsequent analysis showed first-cohort TCR clusters tending to co-occur in some 120 validation repertoires. Rarity characterized most TCR sequences, yet some public TCRs appeared in many donors.

Between the trimmed V and J ends, which lost 3 bases and 5 bases, there was a span of 9 bases. CDR3 size: 13 residues. Germline V gene data show CDR1 as SGDLS and CDR2 as YYNGEE. Donors were drawn from the approximately 120-subject validation cohort, separate from the roughly 610-subject first cohort. The chain employs TRBV9 and TRBJ2-1; TRBD1 might be the D (5 bases). The sequence derives from a man aged 25-40 years in good health and CMV-seropositive. The specimen was PBMCs. Written as DNA, the CDR3 is TGTGCCAGCAGCGCCCGACAGAACAATGAGCAGTTCTTC. It codes for CASSARQNNEQFF.